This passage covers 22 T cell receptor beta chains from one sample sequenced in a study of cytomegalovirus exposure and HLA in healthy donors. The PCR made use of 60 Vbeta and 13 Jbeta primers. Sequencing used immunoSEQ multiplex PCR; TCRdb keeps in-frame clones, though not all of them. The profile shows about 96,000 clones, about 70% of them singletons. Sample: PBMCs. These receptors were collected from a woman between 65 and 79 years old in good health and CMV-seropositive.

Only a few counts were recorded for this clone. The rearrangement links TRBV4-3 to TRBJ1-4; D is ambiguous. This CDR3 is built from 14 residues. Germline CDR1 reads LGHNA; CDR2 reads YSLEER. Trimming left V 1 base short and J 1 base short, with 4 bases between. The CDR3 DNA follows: TGCGCCAGCAGCCAAGGCAGAACTAATGAAAAACTGTTTTTT. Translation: CASSQGRTNEKLFF.

The CDR3 sequence: CASSQEGKGADRGQYF. CDR3 coding DNA: TGCGCCAGCAGCCAAGAGGGTAAGGGAGCAGACCGCGGGCAGTACTTC. The V call is TRBV4-1, the J call TRBJ2-5, with a weak D call TRBD2 (5 bases). Germline CDR1 and CDR2: MGHRA and YSYEKL. The CDR3 has 16 amino acids. The V end lost 0 bases, the J end lost 11 bases, and 22 bases lay between the germline ends.

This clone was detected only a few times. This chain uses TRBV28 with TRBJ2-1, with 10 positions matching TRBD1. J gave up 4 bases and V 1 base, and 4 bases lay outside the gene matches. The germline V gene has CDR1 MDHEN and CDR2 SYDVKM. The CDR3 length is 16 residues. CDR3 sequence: CASSLLGTGAYNEQFF. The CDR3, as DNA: TGTGCCAGCAGTTTATTGGGGACAGGGGCTTACAATGAGCAGTTCTTC.

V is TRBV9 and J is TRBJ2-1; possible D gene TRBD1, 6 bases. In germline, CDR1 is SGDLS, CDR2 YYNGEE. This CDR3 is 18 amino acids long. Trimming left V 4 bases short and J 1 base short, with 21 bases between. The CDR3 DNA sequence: TGTGCCAGCAGCCCCAGAGGAAGGGGGAGTGGGTCCTACAATGAGCAGTTCTTC. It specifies CASSPRGRGSGSYNEQFF.

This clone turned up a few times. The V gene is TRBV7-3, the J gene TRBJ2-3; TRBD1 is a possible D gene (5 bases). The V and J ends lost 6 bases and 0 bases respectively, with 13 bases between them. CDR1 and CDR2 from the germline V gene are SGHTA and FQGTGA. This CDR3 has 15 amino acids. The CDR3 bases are TGTGCCAGCAGAAAACAGGTTACTAGCACAGATACGCAGTATTTT. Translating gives CASRKQVTSTDTQYF.

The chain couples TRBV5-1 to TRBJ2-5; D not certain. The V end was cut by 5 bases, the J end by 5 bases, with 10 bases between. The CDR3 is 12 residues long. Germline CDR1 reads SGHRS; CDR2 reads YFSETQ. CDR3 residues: CASSVLRETQYF. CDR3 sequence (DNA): TGCGCCAGCAGTGTCCTCCGGGAGACCCAGTACTTC.

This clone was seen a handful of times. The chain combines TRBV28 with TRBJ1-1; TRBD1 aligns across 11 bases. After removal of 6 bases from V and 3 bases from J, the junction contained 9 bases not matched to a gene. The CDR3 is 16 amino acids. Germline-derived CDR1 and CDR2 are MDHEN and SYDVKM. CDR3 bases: TGTGCCAGCAGCGCCTCTCCGGGACAGGGGGACACTGAAGCTTTCTTT. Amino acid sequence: CASSASPGQGDTEAFF.

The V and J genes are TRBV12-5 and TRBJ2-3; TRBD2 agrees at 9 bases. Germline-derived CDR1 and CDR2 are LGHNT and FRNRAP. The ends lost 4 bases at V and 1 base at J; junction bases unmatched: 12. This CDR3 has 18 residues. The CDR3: CASGSPTGGRVGTDTQYF. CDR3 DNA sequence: TGTGCTAGTGGTTCCCCCACGGGCGGGAGGGTAGGCACAGATACGCAGTATTTT. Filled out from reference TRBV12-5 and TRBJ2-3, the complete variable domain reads DARVTQTPRHKVTEMGQEVTMRCQPILGHNTVFWYRQTMMQGLELLAYFRNRAPLDDSGMPKDRFSAEMPDATLATLKIQPSEPRDSAVYFCASGSPTGGRVGTDTQYFGPGTRLTVL.

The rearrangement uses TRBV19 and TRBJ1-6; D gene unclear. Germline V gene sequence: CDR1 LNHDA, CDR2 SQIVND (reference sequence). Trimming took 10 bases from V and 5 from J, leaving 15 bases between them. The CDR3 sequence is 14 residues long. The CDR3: CATQLAGDNSPLHF. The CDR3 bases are TGTGCCACGCAGCTGGCCGGGGATAATTCACCCCTCCACTTT.

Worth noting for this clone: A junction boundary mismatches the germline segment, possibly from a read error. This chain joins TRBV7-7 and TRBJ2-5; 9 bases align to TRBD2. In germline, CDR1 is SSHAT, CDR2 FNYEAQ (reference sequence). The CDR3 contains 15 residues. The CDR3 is CASSRRGGEVETQYF. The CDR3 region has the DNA TGTGCTAGCAGCAGGCGGGGGGGAGAGGTTGAGACCCAGTACTTC.

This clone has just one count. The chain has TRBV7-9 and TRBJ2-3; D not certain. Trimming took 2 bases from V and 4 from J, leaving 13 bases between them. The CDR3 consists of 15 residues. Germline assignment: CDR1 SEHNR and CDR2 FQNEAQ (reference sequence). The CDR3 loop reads CASSLISGWADTQYF. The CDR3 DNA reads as TGTGCCAGCAGCTTAATCTCAGGATGGGCAGATACGCAGTATTTT.

The CDR3 loop is CASSPGLAGYNEQFF. For the CDR3, the DNA is TGTGCCAGCTCACCGGGACTAGCGGGGTACAATGAGCAGTTCTTC. V usage is TRBV18 and J usage is TRBJ2-1; TRBD2 aligns across 13 bases. V lost 3 bases, J lost 4 bases, and 0 bases stayed unmatched. The germline CDR1 and CDR2 sequences are KGHSH and LQKENI. This CDR3 region has 15 residues.

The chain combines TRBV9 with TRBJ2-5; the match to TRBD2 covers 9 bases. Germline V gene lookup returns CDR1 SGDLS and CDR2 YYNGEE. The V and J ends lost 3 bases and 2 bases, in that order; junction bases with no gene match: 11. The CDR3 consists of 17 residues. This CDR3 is CASSDYLTSGIQETQYF. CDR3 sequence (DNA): TGTGCCAGCAGCGACTATCTGACTAGCGGAATACAAGAGACCCAGTACTTC.

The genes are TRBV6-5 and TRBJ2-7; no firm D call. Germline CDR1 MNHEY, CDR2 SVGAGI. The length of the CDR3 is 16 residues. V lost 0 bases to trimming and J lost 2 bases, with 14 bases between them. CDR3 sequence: CASSYSIVRWTYEQYF. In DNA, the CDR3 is TGTGCCAGCAGTTACTCGATCGTCAGGTGGACCTACGAGCAGTACTTC.

CDR3 nucleotides: TGTGCCAGTAGTATAAAAAATCAAGCCGGGACAGCGAACTACGAGCAGTACTTC. This translates into CASSIKNQAGTANYEQYF. This chain joins TRBV19 and TRBJ2-7; TRBD1 agrees at 7 bases. Germline CDR1 and CDR2: LNHDA and SQIVND (reference sequence). CDR3 size: 18 residues. Trimming took 2 bases from V and 3 from J; bases not matched to a gene: 16.

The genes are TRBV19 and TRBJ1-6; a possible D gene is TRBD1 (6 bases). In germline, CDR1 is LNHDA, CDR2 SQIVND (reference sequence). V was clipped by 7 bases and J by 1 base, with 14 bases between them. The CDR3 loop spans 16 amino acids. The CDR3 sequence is CASTPTTGSYNSPLHF. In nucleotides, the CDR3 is TGTGCCAGTACACCTACGACAGGATCCTATAATTCACCCCTCCACTTT. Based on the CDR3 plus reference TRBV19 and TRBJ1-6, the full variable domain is DGGITQSPKYLFRKEGQNVTLSCEQNLNHDAMYWYRQDPGQGLRLIYYSQIVNDFQKGDIAEGYSVSREKKESFPLTVTSAQKNPTAFYLCASTPTTGSYNSPLHFGNGTRLTVT.

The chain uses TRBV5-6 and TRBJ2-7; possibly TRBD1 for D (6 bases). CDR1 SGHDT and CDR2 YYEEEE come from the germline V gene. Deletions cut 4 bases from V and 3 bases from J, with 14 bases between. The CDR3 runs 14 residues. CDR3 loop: CASSPGDTCYEQYF. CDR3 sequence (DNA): TGTGCCAGCAGCCCCGGGGACACCTGCTACGAGCAGTACTTC.

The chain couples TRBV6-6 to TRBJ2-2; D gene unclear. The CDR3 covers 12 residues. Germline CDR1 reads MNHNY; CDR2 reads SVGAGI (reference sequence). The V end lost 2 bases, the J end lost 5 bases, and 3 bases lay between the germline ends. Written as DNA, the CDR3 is TGTGCCAGCAGTTACGCGACCGGGGAGCTGTTTTTT. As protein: CASSYATGELFF.

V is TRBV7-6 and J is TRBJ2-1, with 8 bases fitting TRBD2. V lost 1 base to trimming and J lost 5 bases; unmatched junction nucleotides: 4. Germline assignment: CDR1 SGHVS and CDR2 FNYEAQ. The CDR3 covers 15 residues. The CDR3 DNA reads TGTGCCAGCAGCTTAGTTAGCGGGGTCGACAATGAGCAGTTCTTC. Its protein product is CASSLVSGVDNEQFF. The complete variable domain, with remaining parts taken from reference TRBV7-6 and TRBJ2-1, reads GAGVSQSPRYKVTKRGQDVALRCDPISGHVSLYWYRQALGQGPEFLTYFNYEAQQDKSGLPNDRFSAERPEGSISTLTIQRTEQRDSAMYRCASSLVSGVDNEQFFGPGTRLTVL.

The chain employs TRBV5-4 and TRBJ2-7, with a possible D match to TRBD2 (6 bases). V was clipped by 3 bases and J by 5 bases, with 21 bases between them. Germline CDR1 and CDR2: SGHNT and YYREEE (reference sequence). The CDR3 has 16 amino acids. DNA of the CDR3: TGTGCCAGCAGCTCAATCGTACGGGGGATCCCCCACGAGCAGTACTTC. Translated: CASSSIVRGIPHEQYF. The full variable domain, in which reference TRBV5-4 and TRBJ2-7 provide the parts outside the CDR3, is ETGVTQSPTHLIKTRGQQVTLRCSSQSGHNTVSWYQQALGQGPQFIFQYYREEENGRGNFPPRFSGLQFPNYSSELNVNALELDDSALYLCASSSIVRGIPHEQYFGPGTRLTVT.

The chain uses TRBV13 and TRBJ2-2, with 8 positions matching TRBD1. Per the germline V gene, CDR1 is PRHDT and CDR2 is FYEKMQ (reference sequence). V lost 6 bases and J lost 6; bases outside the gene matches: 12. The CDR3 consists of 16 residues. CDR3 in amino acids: CASRVQGARVSGELFF. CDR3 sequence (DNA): TGTGCCAGCAGGGTCCAGGGGGCACGAGTCTCCGGGGAGCTGTTTTTT.

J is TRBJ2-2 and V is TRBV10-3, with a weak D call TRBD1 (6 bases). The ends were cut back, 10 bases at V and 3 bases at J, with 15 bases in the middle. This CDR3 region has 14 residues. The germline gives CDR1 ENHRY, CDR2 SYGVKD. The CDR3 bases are TGTGCCAGCACAGGGTTCACGGACACCGGGGAGCTGTTTTTT. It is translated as CASTGFTDTGELFF.